These 9 T cell receptor beta chains came from one sample sequenced in a study of cytomegalovirus exposure and HLA in healthy donors. The PCR was carried out with 60 Vbeta primers and 13 Jbeta primers. Using immunoSEQ multiplex PCR, the repertoire was profiled, and TCRdb retains in-frame clones only, with some absent. In the table there are over 200,000 clones, around 80% of which are singletons. The specimen sequenced was PBMCs. All receptors derive from a man in his forties in good health and CMV-seropositive.

In its sample, this clone was seen once. V usage is TRBV19 and J usage is TRBJ2-6, with TRBD1 as a possible D gene (5 bases). The CDR3 is 15 amino acids. The germline gives CDR1 LNHDA, CDR2 SQIVND (reference sequence). V lost 7 bases to trimming and J lost 1 base, with 11 bases between them. The DNA for the CDR3 is TGTGCCAGTACCCAGGGATCATCTGGGGCCAACGTCCTGACTTTC. It translates to CASTQGSSGANVLTF.

As for this clone: Other DNA sequences in this specimen translate into the identical CDR3. V and J are TRBV6-1 and TRBJ2-7; 11 bases fit TRBD1. J lost 6 bases, V lost 6 bases, and 4 bases had no gene match. Germline assignment: CDR1 MNHNS and CDR2 SASEGT. CDR3 size: 13 residues. The CDR3, as DNA: TGTGCCAGCAGGCCGGGACAGGGGGGCGAGCAGTACTTC. Translation: CASRPGQGGEQYF.

This clone occurred once. The V call is TRBV6-5, the J call TRBJ2-7; D is perhaps TRBD1 (6 bases). Trimming removed 2 bases at V and 1 base at J, with 15 bases between. Germline-derived CDR1 and CDR2 are MNHEY and SVGAGI. CDR3 length: 16 amino acids. CDR3 DNA sequence: TGTGCCAGCAGTTACGGCGTGGACAGACCTTCCTACGAGCAGTACTTC. Protein: CASSYGVDRPSYEQYF.

The gene calls are TRBV7-9 and TRBJ1-1, with D perhaps TRBD1 (6 bases). V lost 1 base, J lost 1 base, and 10 bases lay in between. CDR1 SEHNR and CDR2 FQNEAQ come from the germline V gene (reference sequence). The CDR3 spans 15 residues. CDR3 sequence reads: CASSLGGRENTEAFF. Here the CDR3 DNA reads TGTGCCAGCAGCTTAGGGGGGCGAGAGAACACTGAAGCTTTCTTT.

This clone was seen a few times. The chain uses TRBV30 and TRBJ1-5, with 7 bases matching TRBD1. Germline values: CDR1 GTSNPN, CDR2 SVGIG (reference sequence). With 3 bases clipped from V and 7 bases from J, the junction kept 6 bases outside the gene matches. This CDR3 contains 13 residues. CDR3 DNA sequence: TGTGCCTGGAGCCCCACAGGGGCCCAGCCCCAGCATTTT. Protein: CAWSPTGAQPQHF. Full variable domain (outside the CDR3, taken from reference TRBV30 and TRBJ1-5): SQTIHQWPATLVQPVGSPLSLECTVEGTSNPNLYWYRQAAGRGLQLLFYSVGIGQISSEVPQNLSASRPQDRQFILSSKKLLLSDSGFYLCAWSPTGAQPQHFGDGTRLSIL.

CDR3 bases: TGTGCCAGTAGTATAGGCGGTATGGGCACTGAAGCTTTCTTT. Residues: CASSIGGMGTEAFF. The chain recombines TRBV19 with TRBJ1-1; no clear D. The CDR3 covers 14 residues. The germline V and J ends were trimmed by 1 base and 4 bases, with 10 bases remaining between them. Germline V CDR1 and CDR2: LNHDA, SQIVND (reference sequence).

The chain carries TRBV2 and TRBJ1-4; 7 nucleotides match TRBD1. The V gene's germline CDR1 is SNHLY and CDR2 FYNNEI. The CDR3 is 14 amino acids. V lost 4 bases and J lost 8; bases outside the gene matches: 7. For the CDR3, the DNA is TGTGCCAGCAGTGCGGACAGGAATAACGAAAAACTGTTTTTT. Translating gives CASSADRNNEKLFF.

The chain uses TRBV9 and TRBJ1-3; the D is unclear. The CDR3 loop spans 14 amino acids. Germline V CDR1 and CDR2: SGDLS, YYNGEE. The ends were cut back, 4 bases at V and 0 bases at J, with 8 bases in the middle. CDR3 residues: CASSPRLSGNTIYF. The CDR3 DNA is TGTGCCAGCAGCCCCCGTCTCTCTGGAAACACCATATATTTT.

J is TRBJ2-1 and V is TRBV6-4; 11 bases agree with TRBD2. CDR1 and CDR2 (germline): MRHNA, SNTAGT. J was trimmed by 6 bases and V by 4 bases; bases with no gene match: 2. CDR3 length: 14 residues. In DNA form, the CDR3 reads TGTGCCAGCAGTGGACTAGCGGGGAGCAATGAGCAGTTCTTC. This sequence encodes CASSGLAGSNEQFF.